The 28 T cell receptor beta chains below were found in one sample sequenced in a study of blood T cells in healthy people across ages. Using a J-beta primer mix together with a sample-barcoded 5' primer, a second PCR was run for roughly 7 to 12 cycles. TCRdb passed the 5' RACE reads through MiXCR, listing each CDR3 protein once. Altogether about 1.8 million distinct CDR3 sequences are present, 49% being singletons, with the ten largest covering approximately 2%. The specimen sequenced was blood. The receptors derive from a woman in her thirties or forties in good health.

CDR3: CASTPPGQGTNEQFF. Here the CDR3 DNA reads TGTGCCAGCACTCCACCGGGACAGGGGACCAATGAGCAGTTCTTC. This chain uses TRBV6-6 with TRBJ2-1; 10 bases fit TRBD1. Germline CDR1 reads MNHNY; CDR2 reads SVGAGI (reference sequence). J was trimmed by 6 bases and V by 7 bases; bases with no gene match: 9. The CDR3 has 15 amino acids.

The chain recombines TRBV5-5 with TRBJ2-7, with 9 bases identical to TRBD2. Germline V gene sequence: CDR1 SGHKS, CDR2 YYEKEE (reference sequence). This CDR3 is built from 14 residues. V lost 1 base, J lost 5 bases, and 4 bases stayed unmatched. In DNA, the CDR3 is TGTGCCAGCAGCTTGCCGTTAGCGGGGGACGAGCAGTACTTC. Amino acids: CASSLPLAGDEQYF.

The rearrangement links TRBV20-1 to TRBJ1-1, with a weak D call TRBD1 (5 bases). With 6 bases removed from V and 1 base from J, the gap between germline ends came to 12 bases. This CDR3 has 13 amino acids. Germline CDR1 is DFQATT and CDR2 is SNEGSKA (reference sequence). CDR3 sequence reads: CSAMKTGNTEAFF. The CDR3 DNA reads TGCAGTGCAATGAAAACAGGGAACACTGAAGCTTTCTTT.

The chain joins TRBV27 to TRBJ1-5; 7 bases agree with TRBD1. The V segment lost 5 bases and the J segment 7 bases; nucleotides outside the gene matches: 8. This CDR3 spans 14 amino acids. The germline V gene has CDR1 MNHEY and CDR2 SMNVEV (reference sequence). CDR3 coding DNA: TGTGCCAGCAGTACACGACAGGGCCCCCAGCCCCAGCATTTT. This sequence encodes CASSTRQGPQPQHF.

V and J are TRBV6-1 and TRBJ2-4; unclear D gene. V shed 6 bases and J shed 5 bases, with 11 bases lying between them. The length of the CDR3 is 13 residues. Germline V gene data show CDR1 as MNHNS and CDR2 as SASEGT. CDR3 protein: CASRGSRENIQYF. The CDR3 nucleotides are TGTGCCAGCAGGGGGTCCCGGGAAAACATTCAGTACTTC.

This clonotype was detected a few times. V and J are TRBV6-2 or TRBV6-3 and TRBJ1-2, with D uncertain. This CDR3 is 16 amino acids long. V was trimmed by 0 bases and J by 4 bases, leaving 15 bases between them. CDR1 MNHEY and CDR2 SVGEGT come from the germline V gene. This CDR3 reads CASSYSSQSDPYGYTF. In nucleotides, the CDR3 is TGTGCCAGCAGTTACTCAAGTCAGAGTGATCCCTATGGCTACACCTTC.

The CDR3 DNA reads TGTGCCAGCAGAAATTTAGCGGGGACCCAGTACTTC. This sequence encodes CASRNLAGTQYF. This sequence joins TRBV12-3 or TRBV12-4 and TRBJ2-4; the match to TRBD2 covers 7 bases. The J call is doubtful: the DNA matches TRBJ2-5 better. CDR3 length: 12 residues.

The chain carries TRBV6-5 and TRBJ1-4; 8 bases are a match to TRBD1. The V gene's germline CDR1 is MNHEY and CDR2 SVGAGI. This CDR3 is built from 16 residues. V was clipped by 4 bases and J by 5 bases; unmatched bases: 9. This chain's CDR3 is CASSWDRRRGNEKLFF. The CDR3 region has the DNA TGTGCCAGCAGTTGGGACAGGCGAAGAGGGAATGAAAAACTGTTTTTT.

Only a few counts were recorded for this clonotype. This CDR3 is CASSLPVLKETQYF. The CDR3 DNA follows: TGTGCCAGCAGCTTACCGGTTTTGAAAGAGACCCAGTACTTC. J is TRBJ2-5 and V is TRBV7-9; D unresolved. The germline V gene encodes CDR1 SEHNR and CDR2 FQNEAQ (reference sequence). Trimming left V 2 bases short and J 3 bases short, with 10 bases between. The CDR3 runs to 14 residues.

On this clonotype: A junction boundary mismatches the germline segment, possibly from a read error. The chain is built from TRBV5-4 and TRBJ2-7; a weak D match, TRBD2 (6 bases). The CDR3 spans 14 residues. Per the germline V gene, CDR1 is SGHNT and CDR2 is YYREEE (reference sequence). CDR3 bases: TGTGCCAGCAGCTCCGGGGGTAACTCCTACGGGCAGTACTTC. It codes for CASSSGGNSYGQYF. The full variable domain, rest sourced from reference TRBV5-4 and TRBJ2-7, is ETGVTQSPTHLIKTRGQQVTLRCSSQSGHNTVSWYQQALGQGPQFIFQYYREEENGRGNFPPRFSGLQFPNYSSELNVNALELDDSALYLCASSSGGNSYGQYFGPGTRLTVT.

The chain uses TRBV28 and TRBJ2-3; no clear D gene. The length of the CDR3 is 14 residues. Germline CDR1 is MDHEN and CDR2 is SYDVKM. V was trimmed by 6 bases and J by 4 bases, leaving 14 bases between them. CDR3 residues: CASSFPANADTQYF. The CDR3 DNA follows: TGTGCCAGCAGCTTCCCGGCGAACGCAGATACGCAGTATTTT.

The V gene is TRBV4-3, the J gene TRBJ1-2, with a tentative D call TRBD1 (6 bases). V lost 4 bases and J lost 6, with 12 bases in between. The CDR3 covers 13 residues. Per germline, CDR1 LGHNA and CDR2 YSLEER. The CDR3 nucleotides are TGCGCCAGCAGCCCCCTCCAGGGGCATGGCTACACCTTC. Its protein is CASSPLQGHGYTF.

The rearrangement uses TRBV4-1 and TRBJ1-2; D gene ambiguous. There are 17 residues in the CDR3. V was pared by 0 bases and J by 6 bases, with 20 bases between. CDR1 and CDR2 (germline): MGHRA, YSYEKL. The CDR3 is CASSQDIFEGGNNGYTF. The CDR3 coding sequence is TGCGCCAGCAGCCAAGATATTTTTGAGGGAGGGAACAATGGCTACACCTTC.

The gene calls are TRBV19 and TRBJ2-1; 12 bases align to TRBD2. The CDR3 is made up of 19 amino acids. V shed 5 bases, J shed 7 bases, and the junction held 18 bases outside the gene matches. The germline V gene encodes CDR1 LNHDA and CDR2 SQIVND (reference sequence). CDR3 DNA: TGTGCCAGTAGTGGCATATACGGTCTAGCGGGGGGGCCGCGAAATGAGCAGTTCTTC. Its translation: CASSGIYGLAGGPRNEQFF.

The V and J genes are TRBV25-1 and TRBJ2-7; D may be TRBD1 (6 bases). CDR1 and CDR2 (germline): MGHDK, SYGVNS. V was pared by 8 bases and J by 10 bases, with 15 bases between. The CDR3 runs to 11 residues. The CDR3 here is CASSLGHFQYF. DNA for the CDR3: TGTGCCAGCTCTTTGGGACACTTTCAGTACTTC.

This clonotype was detected only a few times. The CDR3 here is CASTLRGATSEQYF. CDR3 nucleotide sequence: TGCGCCAGCACCCTTCGGGGGGCCACCTCCGAGCAGTACTTC. This rearrangement joins TRBV23-1 to TRBJ2-7, with a possible D match to TRBD2 (7 bases). TRBV23-1 is classed as an ORF, of uncertain function. V was pared by 7 bases and J by 6 bases, with 19 bases between. The CDR3 has 14 residues.

This clonotype appeared a single time. V usage is TRBV3-1 and J usage is TRBJ2-7, with D perhaps given as TRBD1 or TRBD2 (5 bases each). The V gene's germline CDR1 is LGHDT and CDR2 YNNKEL (reference sequence). Trimming pared 2 bases from V and 3 bases from J, leaving 17 bases between. The CDR3 spans 16 residues. Here the CDR3 reads CASSQPRGTLNYEQYF. The CDR3 nucleotides read TGTGCCAGCAGCCAACCCCGGGGCACCCTCAACTACGAGCAGTACTTC.

The rearrangement links TRBV12-3 or TRBV12-4 to TRBJ2-3, with D possibly matching TRBD1 (5 bases). This CDR3 is 12 amino acids long. Trimming took 6 bases from V and 9 from J, leaving 13 bases between them. CDR3 DNA: TGTGCCAGCAGAAACAGGCCAGGAACGCAGTATTTT. It translates to CASRNRPGTQYF.

The rearrangement links TRBV9 to TRBJ2-4; 8 bases agree with TRBD2. V was clipped by 2 bases and J by 3 bases; unmatched bases: 4. Germline V gives CDR1 SGDLS, CDR2 YYNGEE. CDR3 size: 15 residues. Here the CDR3 reads CASSVGGGSKNIQYF. The CDR3, as DNA: TGTGCCAGCAGCGTCGGGGGGGGGAGCAAAAACATTCAGTACTTC.

This clonotype has more than one count but fewer than ten. The chain uses TRBV3-1 and TRBJ2-7, with 11 bases aligning to TRBD1. V lost 5 bases, J lost 2 bases, and 5 bases stayed unmatched. Germline values: CDR1 LGHDT, CDR2 YNNKEL (reference sequence). The length of the CDR3 is 15 residues. The CDR3 loop is CASSAGTGGAYEQYF. Here the CDR3 DNA reads TGTGCCAGCAGCGCCGGGACAGGGGGGGCCTACGAGCAGTACTTC.

This clonotype was seen just once. The chain employs TRBV7-3 and TRBJ2-1; the D call may be TRBD1 or TRBD2 (5 bases each). Germline V gene lookup returns CDR1 SGHTA and CDR2 FQGTGA. The CDR3 covers 15 residues. V lost 2 bases and J 4 bases, leaving 12 bases between the germline ends. The CDR3 nucleotides are TGTGCCAGCAGCTTATTCCGGGGCCCATACAATGAGCAGTTCTTC. This translates into CASSLFRGPYNEQFF. Supplemented by reference TRBV7-3 and TRBJ2-1, the full variable domain reads GAGVSQTPSNKVTEKGKYVELRCDPISGHTALYWYRQSLGQGPEFLIYFQGTGAADDSGLPNDRFFAVRPEGSVSTLKIQRTERGDSAVYLCASSLFRGPYNEQFFGPGTRLTVL.

J is TRBJ2-7 and V is TRBV6-2 or TRBV6-3; 11 nucleotides line up with TRBD2. CDR1 and CDR2 from the germline V gene are MNHEY and SVGEGT. CDR3 size: 15 residues. After removal of 5 bases from V and 4 bases from J, the junction contained 7 bases not matched to a gene. The CDR3 nucleotides read TGTGCCAGCAGTACCCCGGGACTAGCGGCTTACGAGCAGTACTTC. Its protein is CASSTPGLAAYEQYF.

This chain joins TRBV5-1 and TRBJ2-7; D is ambiguous. The CDR3 extends over 14 amino acids. Trimming pared 0 bases from V and 3 bases from J, leaving 10 bases between. Germline V gene sequence: CDR1 SGHRS, CDR2 YFSETQ. CDR3: CASSLAESHYEQYF. As DNA, the CDR3 is TGCGCCAGCAGCTTGGCCGAGTCCCACTACGAGCAGTACTTC. Together with reference TRBV5-1 and TRBJ2-7, the CDR3 gives the full variable domain: KAGVTQTPRYLIKTRGQQVTLSCSPISGHRSVSWYQQTPGQGLQFLFEYFSETQRNKGNFPGRFSGRQFSNSRSEMNVSTLELGDSALYLCASSLAESHYEQYFGPGTRLTVT.

J is TRBJ2-3 and V is TRBV20-1; D is unresolved. This CDR3 is built from 14 residues. Trimming left V 3 bases short and J 7 bases short, with 17 bases between. In germline, CDR1 is DFQATT, CDR2 SNEGSKA (reference sequence). The CDR3 DNA sequence: TGCAGTGCTAGGGTACACCTCACCGAGTATACGCAGTATTTT. Translating gives CSARVHLTEYTQYF.

This clonotype has a handful of counts. The V and J genes are TRBV7-8 and TRBJ2-3, with 9 bases fitting TRBD1. This CDR3 spans 16 amino acids. J lost 3 bases, V lost 5 bases, and 9 bases had no gene match. CDR1 and CDR2 from the germline V gene are SGHVS and FQNEAQ. In nucleotides, the CDR3 is TGTGCCAGCAGCATAAGGACAGGGGTTGGGACAGATACGCAGTATTTT. Protein sequence: CASSIRTGVGTDTQYF.

V gene TRBV3-1 combines with J gene TRBJ2-5, with TRBD2 matching 8 bases. The J call may be mistaken, given a closer DNA end match to TRBJ2-7. There are 14 residues in the CDR3. Germline V gene sequence: CDR1 LGHDT, CDR2 YNNKEL (reference sequence). The CDR3 loop reads CASSPGGALYEQYF. For the CDR3, the DNA is TGTGCCAGCAGCCCCGGGGGGGCCTTATACGAGCAGTACTTC.

This clonotype has only a few counts. This sequence joins TRBV9 and TRBJ2-1, with D perhaps TRBD2 (6 bases). Germline loops: CDR1 SGDLS, CDR2 YYNGEE. V was pared by 0 bases and J by 2 bases, with 12 bases between. The CDR3 runs 16 residues. Here the CDR3 DNA reads TGTGCCAGCAGCGTAGTCGCGGGACCCCCCTACAATGAGCAGTTCTTC. It is translated as CASSVVAGPPYNEQFF.

The chain uses TRBV29-1 and TRBJ2-4; D is unresolved. The CDR3 has 12 residues. CDR1 and CDR2 from the germline V gene are SQVTM and ANQGSEA. Trimming cost V 4 bases and J 3 bases, with 7 bases left between them. This chain's CDR3 is CSVVLSKNIQYF. The CDR3 DNA sequence: TGCAGCGTTGTCCTGAGCAAAAACATTCAGTACTTC.